Listed below are T cell receptor beta chains from one sample, sequenced in a study of blood T cell repertoires in COVID-19. Only in-frame clones appear in the TCRdb table, and some are missing; sequencing was by immunoSEQ multiplex PCR. The repertoire holds approximately 70,000 clones, with around 90% as singletons. The sample taken for sequencing was peripheral blood. The receptors were gathered from a woman aged 60-75 years with active COVID-19. Each CDR3 is given with its conserved first and last residue. A D gene is named only where the DNA matches it firmly. Rows may omit the clone size; those that give it use once, few, many or a size class.

D gene	J gene	clone size	V gene	CDR3 protein	CDR3 DNA
.	TRBJ1-4	.	TRBV7-9	CASSLSRSRGGQFNEKLFF	TGTGCCAGCAGCTTATCTCGGTCTAGGGGTGGACAGTTTAATGAAAAACTGTTTTTT
TRBD1	TRBJ2-7	.	TRBV28	CASSTQGGSYEQYF	TGTGCCAGCAGTACACAGGGGGGCTCCTACGAGCAGTACTTC
.	TRBJ2-5	.	TRBV30	CAWSYGETQYF	TGTGCCTGGAGTTACGGGGAGACCCAGTACTTC
.	TRBJ2-1	.	TRBV10-1	CASSEQGNEQFF	TGCGCCAGCAGTGAGCAGGGTAATGAGCAGTTCTTC
.	TRBJ2-7	.	TRBV5-1	CASSFDSISYEQYF	TGCGCCAGCAGCTTTGACAGTATCTCCTACGAGCAGTACTTC
.	TRBJ1-3	few	TRBV2	CASRGPLSGNTIYF	TGTGCCAGCCGAGGGCCGCTCTCTGGAAACACCATATATTTT
.	TRBJ2-5	.	TRBV5-5	CASSLTEETQYF	TGTGCCAGCAGCTTGACAGAAGAGACCCAGTACTTC
.	TRBJ2-5	.	TRBV30	CAWSTGDPAYQETQYF	TGTGCCTGGAGTACGGGAGACCCGGCGTACCAAGAGACCCAGTACTTC
TRBD2	TRBJ2-3	.	TRBV2	CASSFGPWETSGSGDTQYF	TGTGCCAGCAGTTTTGGACCCTGGGAGACTAGCGGGAGTGGTGATACGCAGTATTTT
TRBD2	TRBJ2-1	.	TRBV28	CASSLIRDYFNEQFF	TGTGCCAGCAGTTTAATAAGGGACTACTTCAATGAGCAGTTCTTC
TRBD1	TRBJ1-4	.	TRBV7-6	CASSPRTGLDEKLFF	TGTGCCAGCAGCCCCCGGACAGGCCTGGATGAAAAACTGTTTTTT
.	TRBJ2-3	.	TRBV5-1	CASSFVGGQGSDTQYF	TGCGCCAGCAGCTTCGTCGGGGGGCAGGGCTCAGATACGCAGTATTTT
.	TRBJ1-1	.	TRBV3-1/TRBV3-2	CASSQRRWNTEAFF	TGTGCCAGCAGCCAAAGGAGGTGGAACACTGAAGCTTTCTTT
TRBD2	TRBJ2-1	.	TRBV6-4	CASSDLAGSYNEQFF	TGTGCCAGCAGTGACCTAGCGGGATCCTACAATGAGCAGTTCTTC
.	TRBJ2-1	.	TRBV15	CATSRDRGIYEQFF	TGTGCCACCAGCAGAGATCGGGGTATCTATGAGCAGTTCTTC
.	TRBJ2-3	few	TRBV2	CASSEPREFPSTDTQYF	TGTGCCAGCAGTGAGCCCCGGGAGTTCCCCAGCACAGATACGCAGTATTTT
.	TRBJ2-2	.	TRBV27	CASSTIGGELFF	TGTGCCAGCAGCACAATTGGCGGGGAGCTGTTTTTT
TRBD1	TRBJ2-7	.	TRBV27	CASRGTGTYFFGQYF	TGTGCCAGCAGAGGGACAGGGACCTATTTCTTTGGGCAGTACTTC
TRBD2	TRBJ2-1	.	TRBV20-1	CSASGAGGYNEQFF	TGCAGTGCTAGTGGCGCGGGGGGCTACAATGAGCAGTTCTTC
TRBD1	TRBJ1-3	once	TRBV5-1	CASSLGDRFSGNTIYF	TGCGCCAGCAGCTTGGGGGACAGGTTCTCTGGAAACACCATATATTTT
.	TRBJ2-3	once	TRBV3-1/TRBV3-2	CASSPVYSTDTQYF	TGTGCCAGCAGCCCCGTCTACAGCACAGATACGCAGTATTTT
TRBD1	TRBJ2-7	.	TRBV6-5	CASRAPDRATYEQYF	TGTGCCAGCAGGGCCCCGGACAGGGCGACCTACGAGCAGTACTTC
.	TRBJ2-1	.	TRBV30	CASNGDSTYNEQFF	TGTGCCTCCAATGGGGACTCAACCTACAATGAGCAGTTCTTC
TRBD1	TRBJ1-1	once	TRBV19	CARRDRGLRKAMNTEAFF	TGTGCCCGAAGGGACAGGGGGCTCCGTAAAGCCATGAACACTGAAGCTTTCTTT
.	TRBJ2-1	.	TRBV27	CASSLGAGRGNNEQFF	TGTGCCAGCAGTTTAGGCGCCGGTCGGGGGAACAATGAGCAGTTCTTC
TRBD1	TRBJ1-2	.	TRBV28	CASSQDRGLNYGYTF	TGTGCCAGCAGCCAGGACAGGGGGCTTAACTATGGCTACACCTTC
.	TRBJ2-2	.	TRBV10-3	CAIGAGKTGELFF	TGTGCCATCGGGGCTGGGAAGACCGGGGAGCTGTTTTTT
TRBD1	TRBJ2-7	.	TRBV6-5	CASRVLRDSPYEQYF	TGTGCCAGCAGAGTCCTTCGGGACAGCCCCTACGAGCAGTACTTC
TRBD2	TRBJ2-1	.	TRBV27	CASSLGLAGLRPYNEQFF	TGTGCCAGCAGTTTAGGGCTAGCGGGTTTACGTCCCTACAATGAGCAGTTCTTC
TRBD2	TRBJ2-7	.	TRBV28	CASSLGGGLYEQYF	TGTGCCAGCAGTTTAGGGGGGGGACTCTACGAGCAGTACTTC
TRBD1	TRBJ1-2	.	TRBV2	CASSEVRGHSYGYTF	TGTGCCAGCAGTGAAGTCAGGGGGCACTCGTATGGCTACACCTTC
.	TRBJ1-1	.	TRBV19	CASSGGQLEAFF	TGTGCCAGTAGTGGGGGCCAGTTGGAAGCTTTCTTT
TRBD2	TRBJ2-7	few	TRBV7-2	CASSSTSGSNEQYF	TGTGCCAGCAGCTCGACTAGCGGGTCGAACGAGCAGTACTTC
.	TRBJ2-1	.	TRBV4-1	CASSHPGVSSYNEQFF	TGCGCCAGCAGCCATCCGGGAGTAAGCTCCTACAATGAGCAGTTCTTC
.	TRBJ2-7	.	TRBV3-1/TRBV3-2	CASSLAAPYEQYF	TGTGCCAGCAGCCTGGCGGCTCCCTACGAGCAGTACTTC
.	TRBJ1-1	few	TRBV5-4	CASRNLQEPNTEAFF	TGTGCCAGCAGGAATTTACAGGAACCGAACACTGAAGCTTTCTTT
TRBD1	TRBJ1-2	.	TRBV6-5	CASGGQGLYGYTF	TGTGCCAGTGGGGGACAGGGTCTCTATGGCTACACCTTC
TRBD1	TRBJ1-6	.	TRBV2	CASNIQGIDSPLHF	TGTGCCAGCAACATACAGGGGATCGATTCACCCCTCCACTTT
.	TRBJ1-5	.	TRBV6-6	CASSYGGSNQPQHF	TGTGCCAGCAGTTACGGCGGAAGCAATCAGCCCCAGCATTTT
.	TRBJ2-5	.	TRBV7-8	CASSPAGETQYF	TGTGCCAGCAGCCCCGCGGGAGAGACCCAGTACTTC
TRBD1	TRBJ2-7	once	TRBV2	CASTWTGNEQYF	TGTGCCAGCACTTGGACAGGGAACGAGCAGTACTTC
TRBD1	TRBJ1-1	few	TRBV30	CAWSAGGYTEAFF	TGTGCCTGGAGTGCAGGGGGATACACTGAAGCTTTCTTT
.	TRBJ2-1	.	TRBV6-5	CATLSARVYNEQFF	TGTGCCACCCTTTCGGCCAGGGTCTACAATGAGCAGTTCTTC
.	TRBJ1-1	.	TRBV6-5	CASSTGTEAFF	TGTGCCAGCAGTACCGGGACTGAAGCTTTCTTT
TRBD1	TRBJ2-3	.	TRBV4-2	CASSQGTGGTGVTDTQYF	TGTGCCAGCAGCCAAGGAACGGGCGGGACAGGGGTCACAGATACGCAGTATTTT